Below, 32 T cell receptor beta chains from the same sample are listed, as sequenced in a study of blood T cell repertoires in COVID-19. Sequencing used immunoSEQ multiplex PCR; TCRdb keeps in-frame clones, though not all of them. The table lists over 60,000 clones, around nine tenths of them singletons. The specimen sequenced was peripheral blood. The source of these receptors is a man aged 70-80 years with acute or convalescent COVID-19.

The DNA of the CDR3 is TGTGCCAGTAGTCCAGGACAGGGGGGCTATGGCTACACCTTC. As protein: CASSPGQGGYGYTF. The rearrangement joins TRBV19 to TRBJ1-2; 10 bases agree with TRBD1. CDR3 length: 14 amino acids. Unmatched junction bases numbered 4, after V lost 5 bases and J lost 4 bases. Germline CDR1 reads LNHDA; CDR2 reads SQIVND (reference sequence).

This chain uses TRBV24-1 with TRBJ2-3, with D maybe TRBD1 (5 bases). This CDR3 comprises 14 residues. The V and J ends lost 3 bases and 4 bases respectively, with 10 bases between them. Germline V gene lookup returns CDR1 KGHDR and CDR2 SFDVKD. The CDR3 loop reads CATSDAGLPDTQYF. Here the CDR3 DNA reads TGTGCCACCAGTGATGCAGGGTTACCAGATACGCAGTATTTT.

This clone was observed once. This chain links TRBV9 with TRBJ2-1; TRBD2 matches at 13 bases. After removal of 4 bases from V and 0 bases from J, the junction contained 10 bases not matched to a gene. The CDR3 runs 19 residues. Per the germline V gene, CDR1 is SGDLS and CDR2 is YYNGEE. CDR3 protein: CASSTGWTSGGGSYNEQFF. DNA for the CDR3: TGTGCCAGCAGCACCGGGTGGACTAGCGGGGGTGGCTCCTACAATGAGCAGTTCTTC.

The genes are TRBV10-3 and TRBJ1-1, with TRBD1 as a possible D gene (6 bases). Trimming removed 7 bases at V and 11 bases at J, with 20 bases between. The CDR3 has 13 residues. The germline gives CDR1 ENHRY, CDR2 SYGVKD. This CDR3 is CAIKDIPKGGAFF. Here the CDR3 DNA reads TGTGCCATCAAGGACATCCCCAAGGGGGGGGCTTTCTTT.

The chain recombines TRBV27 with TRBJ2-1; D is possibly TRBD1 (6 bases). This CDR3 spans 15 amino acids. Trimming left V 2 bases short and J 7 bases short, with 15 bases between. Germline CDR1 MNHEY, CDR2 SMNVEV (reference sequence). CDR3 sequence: CASSLPGQTRNEQFF. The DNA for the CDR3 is TGTGCCAGCAGTTTACCGGGACAAACAAGAAATGAGCAGTTCTTC.

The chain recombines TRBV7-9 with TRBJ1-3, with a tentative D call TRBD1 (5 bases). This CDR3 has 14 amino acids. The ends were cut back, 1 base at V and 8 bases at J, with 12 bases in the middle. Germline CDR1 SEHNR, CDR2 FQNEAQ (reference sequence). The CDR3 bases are TGTGCCAGCAGCTTAGATTGGGGGGTAGACACCATATATTTT. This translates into CASSLDWGVDTIYF.

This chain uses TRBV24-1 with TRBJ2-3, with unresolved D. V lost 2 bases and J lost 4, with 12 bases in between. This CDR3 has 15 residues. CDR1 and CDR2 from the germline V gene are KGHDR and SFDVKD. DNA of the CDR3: TGTGCCACCAGTGATTCGGCGACTTTGTCAGATACGCAGTATTTT. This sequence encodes CATSDSATLSDTQYF.

CDR3 in amino acids: CASSRGTDYGYTF. For the CDR3, the DNA is TGTGCCAGCAGCCGCGGGACAGACTATGGCTACACCTTC. This rearrangement joins TRBV3-1 (or the pseudogene TRBV3-2) to TRBJ1-2; 7 bases map to TRBD1. The germline gives CDR1 LGHDT, CDR2 YNNKEL (reference sequence). This CDR3 region has 13 residues. Losses at the gene ends were 4 bases for V and 3 bases for J; bases not matched to a gene: 2.

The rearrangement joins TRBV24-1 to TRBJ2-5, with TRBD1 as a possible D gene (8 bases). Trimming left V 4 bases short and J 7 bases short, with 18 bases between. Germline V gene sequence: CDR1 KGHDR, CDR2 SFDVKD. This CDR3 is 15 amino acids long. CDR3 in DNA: TGTGCCACCAGTGAAGGCAGACAGGGGAGGGGGACCCAGTACTTC. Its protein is CATSEGRQGRGTQYF.

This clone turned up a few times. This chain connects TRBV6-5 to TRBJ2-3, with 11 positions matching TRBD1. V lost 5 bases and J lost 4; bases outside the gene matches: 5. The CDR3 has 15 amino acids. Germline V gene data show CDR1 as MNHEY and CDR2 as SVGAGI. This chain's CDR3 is CASSTWTGGSDTQYF. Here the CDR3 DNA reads TGTGCCAGCAGTACCTGGACAGGGGGCTCAGATACGCAGTATTTT.

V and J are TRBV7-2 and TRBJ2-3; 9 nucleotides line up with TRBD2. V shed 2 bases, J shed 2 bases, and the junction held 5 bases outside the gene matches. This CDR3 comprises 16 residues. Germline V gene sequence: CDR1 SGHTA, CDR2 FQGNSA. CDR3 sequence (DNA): TGTGCCAGCAGCTTACTTCCTAGCGGGGCCACAGATACGCAGTATTTT. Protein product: CASSLLPSGATDTQYF.

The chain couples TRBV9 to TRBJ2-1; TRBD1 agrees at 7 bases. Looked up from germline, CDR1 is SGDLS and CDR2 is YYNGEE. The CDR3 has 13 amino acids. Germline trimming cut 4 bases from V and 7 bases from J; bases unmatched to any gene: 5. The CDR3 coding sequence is TGTGCCAGCAGCCGTACAGGGGAAAATGAGCAGTTCTTC. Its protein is CASSRTGENEQFF.

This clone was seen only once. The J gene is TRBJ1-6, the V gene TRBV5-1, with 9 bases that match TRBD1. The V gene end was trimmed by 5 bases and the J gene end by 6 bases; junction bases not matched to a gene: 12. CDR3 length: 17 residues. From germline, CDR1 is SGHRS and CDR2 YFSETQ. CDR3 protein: CASSLSGQGAPNSPLHF. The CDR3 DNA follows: TGCGCCAGCAGTTTATCGGGACAGGGAGCGCCTAATTCACCCCTCCACTTT.

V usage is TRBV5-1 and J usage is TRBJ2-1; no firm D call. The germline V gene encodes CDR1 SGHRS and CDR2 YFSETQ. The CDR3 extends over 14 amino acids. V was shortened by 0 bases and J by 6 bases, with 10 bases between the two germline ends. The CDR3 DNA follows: TGCGCCAGCAGCTTGGGCAGCGCCAGCAATGAGCAGTTCTTC. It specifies CASSLGSASNEQFF.

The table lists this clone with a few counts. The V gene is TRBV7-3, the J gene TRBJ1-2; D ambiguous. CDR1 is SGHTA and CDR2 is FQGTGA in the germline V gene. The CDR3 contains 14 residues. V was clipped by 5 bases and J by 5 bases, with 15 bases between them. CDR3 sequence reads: CASSPRRSQYGYTF. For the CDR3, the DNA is TGTGCCAGCAGCCCACGACGGAGTCAGTATGGCTACACCTTC.

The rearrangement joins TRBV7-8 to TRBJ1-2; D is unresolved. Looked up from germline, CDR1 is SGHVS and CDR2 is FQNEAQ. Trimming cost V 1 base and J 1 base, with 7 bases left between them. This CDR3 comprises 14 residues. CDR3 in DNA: TGTGCCAGCAGCTTAGGGGCCCTTAACTATGGCTACACCTTC. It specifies CASSLGALNYGYTF. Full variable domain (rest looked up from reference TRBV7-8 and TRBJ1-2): GAGVSQSPRYKVAKRGQDVALRCDPISGHVSLFWYQQALGQGPEFLTYFQNEAQLDKSGLPSDRFFAERPEGSVSTLKIQRTQQEDSAVYLCASSLGALNYGYTFGSGTRLTVV.

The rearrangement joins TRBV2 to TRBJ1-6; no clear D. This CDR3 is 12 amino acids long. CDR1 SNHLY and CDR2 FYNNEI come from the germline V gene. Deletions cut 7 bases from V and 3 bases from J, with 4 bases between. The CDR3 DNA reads TGTGCCAGCACCATCTATAATTCACCCCTCCACTTT. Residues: CASTIYNSPLHF.

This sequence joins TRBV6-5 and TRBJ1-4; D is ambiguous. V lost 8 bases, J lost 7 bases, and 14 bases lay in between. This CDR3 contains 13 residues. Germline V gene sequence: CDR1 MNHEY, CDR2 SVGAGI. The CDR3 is CASRSGGSEKLFF. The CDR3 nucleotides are TGTGCCAGCCGCTCAGGAGGCAGTGAAAAACTGTTTTTT.

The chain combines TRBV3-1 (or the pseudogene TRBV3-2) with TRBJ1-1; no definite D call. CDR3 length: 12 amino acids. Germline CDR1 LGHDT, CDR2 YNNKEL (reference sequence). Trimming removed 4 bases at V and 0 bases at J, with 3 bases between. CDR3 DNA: TGTGCCAGCAGCCGAGTGAACACTGAAGCTTTCTTT. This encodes CASSRVNTEAFF.

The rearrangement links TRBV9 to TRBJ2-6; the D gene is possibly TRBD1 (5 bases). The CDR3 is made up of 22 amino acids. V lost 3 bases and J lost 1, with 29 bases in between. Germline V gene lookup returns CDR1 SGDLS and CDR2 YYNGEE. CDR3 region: CASSADQGVMDLGVSGANVLTF. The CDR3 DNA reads TGTGCCAGCAGCGCAGACCAAGGGGTTATGGACCTTGGAGTTTCTGGGGCCAACGTCCTGACTTTC.

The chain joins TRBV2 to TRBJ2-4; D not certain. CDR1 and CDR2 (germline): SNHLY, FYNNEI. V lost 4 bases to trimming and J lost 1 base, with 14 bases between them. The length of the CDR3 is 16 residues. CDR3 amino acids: CASSVEFLGAKNIQYF. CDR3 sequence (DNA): TGTGCCAGCAGTGTGGAATTCCTCGGGGCCAAAAACATTCAGTACTTC.

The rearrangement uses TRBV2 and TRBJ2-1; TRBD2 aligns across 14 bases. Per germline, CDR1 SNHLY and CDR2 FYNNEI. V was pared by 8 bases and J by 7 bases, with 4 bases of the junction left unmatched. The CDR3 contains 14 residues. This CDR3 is CASSGTSGSNEQFF. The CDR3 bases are TGTGCCAGCTCCGGGACTAGCGGGAGTAATGAGCAGTTCTTC. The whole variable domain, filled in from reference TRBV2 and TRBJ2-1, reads EPEVTQTPSHQVTQMGQEVILRCVPISNHLYFYWYRQILGQKVEFLVSFYNNEISEKSEIFDDQFSVERPDGSNFTLKIRSTKLEDSAMYFCASSGTSGSNEQFFGPGTRLTVL.

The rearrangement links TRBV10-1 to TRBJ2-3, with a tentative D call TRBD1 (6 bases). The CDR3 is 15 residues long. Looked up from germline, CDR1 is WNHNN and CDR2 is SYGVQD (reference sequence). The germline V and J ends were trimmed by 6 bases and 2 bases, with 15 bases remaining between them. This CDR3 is CASRSGQGLTDTQYF. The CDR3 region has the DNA TGCGCCAGCAGGTCGGGACAAGGGCTCACAGATACGCAGTATTTT.

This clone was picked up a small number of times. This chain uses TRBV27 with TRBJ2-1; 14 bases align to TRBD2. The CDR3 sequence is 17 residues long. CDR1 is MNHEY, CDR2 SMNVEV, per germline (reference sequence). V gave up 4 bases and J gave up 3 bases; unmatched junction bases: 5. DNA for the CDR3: TGTGCCAGCAGTTCGGGACTAGCGGGAGAACACTACAATGAGCAGTTCTTC. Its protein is CASSSGLAGEHYNEQFF.

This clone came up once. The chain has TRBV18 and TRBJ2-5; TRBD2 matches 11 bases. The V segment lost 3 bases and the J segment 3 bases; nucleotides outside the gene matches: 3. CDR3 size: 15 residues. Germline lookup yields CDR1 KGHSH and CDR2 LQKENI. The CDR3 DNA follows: TGTGCCAGCTCACCTGTACTAGCGGGGGAAGAGACCCAGTACTTC. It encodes CASSPVLAGEETQYF. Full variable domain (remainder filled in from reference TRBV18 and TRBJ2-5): NAGVMQNPRHLVRRRGQEARLRCSPMKGHSHVYWYRQLPEEGLKFMVYLQKENIIDESGMPKERFSAEFPKEGPSILRIQQVVRGDSAAYFCASSPVLAGEETQYFGPGTRLLVL.

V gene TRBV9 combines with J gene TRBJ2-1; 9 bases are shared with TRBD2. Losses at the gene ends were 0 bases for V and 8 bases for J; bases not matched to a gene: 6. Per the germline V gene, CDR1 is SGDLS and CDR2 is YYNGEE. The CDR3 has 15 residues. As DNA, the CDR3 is TGTGCCAGCAGCGTAGGAGGTAGCGGGAGCGATGAGCAGTTCTTC. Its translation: CASSVGGSGSDEQFF.

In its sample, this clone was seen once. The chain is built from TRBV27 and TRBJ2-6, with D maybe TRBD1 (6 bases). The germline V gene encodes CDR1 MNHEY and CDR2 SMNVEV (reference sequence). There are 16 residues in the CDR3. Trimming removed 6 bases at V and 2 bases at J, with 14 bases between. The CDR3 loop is CASRLQGPAGANVLTF. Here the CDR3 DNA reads TGTGCCAGCAGACTACAGGGCCCGGCTGGGGCCAACGTCCTGACTTTC.

The CDR3, as DNA: TGTGCCAGTAGTATAGAACGAGGCTTGGGGCAACAGCCCCAGCATTTT. The encoded protein is CASSIERGLGQQPQHF. The chain combines TRBV19 with TRBJ1-5; possibly TRBD1 for D (5 bases). Germline V gives CDR1 LNHDA, CDR2 SQIVND (reference sequence). V lost 0 bases to trimming and J lost 7 bases, with 16 bases between them. The CDR3 spans 16 residues.

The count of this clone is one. The CDR3: CAIRPGQGAKVQETQYF. CDR3 DNA: TGTGCCATCAGGCCGGGACAGGGGGCAAAGGTTCAAGAGACCCAGTACTTC. V is TRBV10-3 and J is TRBJ2-5, with 12 bases identical to TRBD1. The germline gives CDR1 ENHRY, CDR2 SYGVKD. Germline trimming cut 6 bases from V and 2 bases from J; bases unmatched to any gene: 10. The CDR3 contains 17 residues.

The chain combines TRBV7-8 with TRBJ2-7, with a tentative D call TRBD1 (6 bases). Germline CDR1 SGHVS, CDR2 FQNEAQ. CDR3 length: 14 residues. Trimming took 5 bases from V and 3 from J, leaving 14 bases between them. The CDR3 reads CASSPGQGGYEQYF. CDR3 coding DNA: TGTGCCAGCAGCCCAGGGCAAGGGGGCTACGAGCAGTACTTC. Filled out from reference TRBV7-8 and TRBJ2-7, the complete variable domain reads GAGVSQSPRYKVAKRGQDVALRCDPISGHVSLFWYQQALGQGPEFLTYFQNEAQLDKSGLPSDRFFAERPEGSVSTLKIQRTQQEDSAVYLCASSPGQGGYEQYFGPGTRLTVT.

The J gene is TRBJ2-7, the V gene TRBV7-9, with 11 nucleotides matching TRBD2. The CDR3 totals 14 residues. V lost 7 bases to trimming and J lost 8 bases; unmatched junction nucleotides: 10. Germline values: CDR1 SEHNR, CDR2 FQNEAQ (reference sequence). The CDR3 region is CASTSETSGIKQYF. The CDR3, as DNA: TGTGCCAGCACCTCGGAGACTAGCGGGATAAAGCAGTACTTC.

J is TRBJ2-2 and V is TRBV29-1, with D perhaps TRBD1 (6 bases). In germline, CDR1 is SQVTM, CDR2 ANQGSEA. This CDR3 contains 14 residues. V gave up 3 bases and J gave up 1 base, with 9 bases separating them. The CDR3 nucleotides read TGCAGCGTTGAGAACAGGGTGAACACCGGGGAGCTGTTTTTT. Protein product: CSVENRVNTGELFF.